This T cell receptor (beta chain) was obtained from a study of T cells in Graves' hyperthyroidism and ophthalmopathy. General observations from the study: Ophthalmopathy was model-predicted a median about 6 months pre-onset. Expanded thyroid clonotypes (above 0.001) were mostly also found in blood.

This clonotype was observed a handful of times. Antigen: not known. RNA transcripts were the template for amplifying TCR beta CDR3 regions. First-round RT-PCR of the TCR CDR3 relied on the HTBI primer set. TCRdb called the multiplex PCR reads again in MiXCR, with one record for every CDR3 protein. The sample consists of about 520,000 distinct CDR3 sequences, around 24% of them appearing once. Germline trimming cut 4 bases from V and 7 bases from J; bases unmatched to any gene: 10. The CDR3 sequence is 15 residues long. Germline V gives CDR1 SGHTA, CDR2 FQGNSA. Uncontrolled infection, other autoimmune disease, pregnancy and lactation each barred patients from inclusion. Diagnosis rested on symptoms, serum thyroxine and TRAb, thyroid ultrasound, and orbital computed tomography.

The J gene is TRBJ2-5, the V gene TRBV7-2, with TRBD1 matching 9 bases. Sequences were obtained from blood. This receptor was taken from a woman in her 30s with Graves' ophthalmopathy. CDR3 loop: CASSSRGDRAATQYF. CDR3 in DNA: TGTGCCAGCAGCTCACGGGGGGACAGGGCGGCGACCCAGTACTTC.